A single sample gave rise to the 22 T cell receptor beta chains below, sequenced in a study of T cells in Graves' hyperthyroidism and ophthalmopathy. Amplified TCR beta CDR3 regions derived from RNA transcripts. Primed by the HTBI set, a first-round RT-PCR was run on the TCR CDR3. TCRdb reprocessed the multiplex PCR reads with MiXCR, giving one entry per CDR3 protein. The sample lists about 52,000 distinct CDR3 sequences, roughly half occurring once. Sequencing used blood. These receptors came from a woman between 45 and 60 years old with Graves' ophthalmopathy.

This clonotype was counted at least ten times. This sequence joins TRBV7-8 and TRBJ2-2, with a possible D match to TRBD1 (5 bases). This CDR3 region has 17 residues. Per germline, CDR1 SGHVS and CDR2 FQNEAQ. V shed 0 bases and J shed 6 bases, with 17 bases lying between them. CDR3 loop: CASSLAIARVVSGELFF. CDR3 in DNA: TGTGCCAGCAGCTTAGCGATCGCCAGGGTTGTATCCGGGGAGCTGTTTTTT.

The rearrangement links TRBV7-8 to TRBJ1-6, with D maybe TRBD1 (5 bases). The ends were cut back, 6 bases at V and 9 bases at J, with 15 bases in the middle. The CDR3 runs 14 residues. Germline V lookup: CDR1 SGHVS, CDR2 FQNEAQ. The CDR3 DNA is TGTGCCAGCAGTCCGGGGGTCAGAGGTTCACCCCTCCACTTT. It codes for CASSPGVRGSPLHF. Full variable domain (missing parts from reference TRBV7-8 and TRBJ1-6): GAGVSQSPRYKVAKRGQDVALRCDPISGHVSLFWYQQALGQGPEFLTYFQNEAQLDKSGLPSDRFFAERPEGSVSTLKIQRTQQEDSAVYLCASSPGVRGSPLHFGNGTRLTVT.

The chain joins TRBV5-1 to TRBJ1-3; D unresolved. The CDR3 has 13 residues. Germline V CDR1 and CDR2: SGHRS, YFSETQ. Deletions cut 5 bases from V and 6 bases from J, with 12 bases between. In DNA, the CDR3 is TGCGCCAGCAGGGCCTCCCCTGAAAACACCATATATTTT. Its protein product is CASRASPENTIYF.

Ten or more counts support this clonotype. The gene calls are TRBV5-4 and TRBJ2-1; 10 bases fit TRBD2. Per germline, CDR1 SGHNT and CDR2 YYREEE (reference sequence). J lost 6 bases, V lost 3 bases, and 9 bases had no gene match. There are 16 residues in the CDR3. CDR3 DNA sequence: TGTGCCAGCAGCTCTTCTAGCGGGAGAGGAGTCAATGAGCAGTTCTTC. This encodes CASSSSSGRGVNEQFF.

V usage is TRBV7-6 and J usage is TRBJ2-1, with 7 bases identical to TRBD1. The CDR3 has 12 amino acids. Germline CDR1 is SGHVS and CDR2 is FNYEAQ. The trim removed 6 bases at V and 9 bases at J, leaving 5 bases unmatched. For the CDR3, the DNA is TGTGCCAGCAGACCTGGGACAGCTGAGCAGTTCTTC. It specifies CASRPGTAEQFF.

This clonotype was found many times. The gene calls are TRBV20-1 and TRBJ1-2; D gene unclear. The V gene lost 0 bases and the J gene lost 7 bases, with 18 bases spanning the gap. This CDR3 is 15 amino acids long. Germline V gene lookup returns CDR1 DFQATT and CDR2 SNEGSKA (reference sequence). The CDR3 sequence: CSARDGRVWRTGYTF. CDR3 nucleotide sequence: TGCAGTGCTAGAGATGGTAGGGTTTGGCGGACTGGCTACACCTTC.

Turning to this clonotype: Since no conserved phenylalanine or tryptophan closes the CDR3, a read error is the likely cause. V and J are TRBV6-5 and TRBJ2-7, with unresolved D. Germline V gene data show CDR1 as MNHEY and CDR2 as SVGAGI. The CDR3 sequence is 15 residues long. In DNA form, the CDR3 reads TGTGCCAGCAGTTCCCTTACAGCTACAGCCTACGGGCAGTACCTC. It yields the protein CASSSLTATAYGQYL.

This clonotype was observed many times. This chain connects TRBV5-1 to TRBJ2-5; 8 positions match TRBD1. V lost 1 base, J lost 5 bases, and 4 bases stayed unmatched. This CDR3 spans 14 amino acids. Germline-derived CDR1 and CDR2 are SGHRS and YFSETQ. CDR3 DNA: TGCGCCAGCAGCTTGACAGGGGGTGAGGAGACCCAGTACTTC. It specifies CASSLTGGEETQYF.

Regarding this clonotype: Germline and junction disagree at one end, which may indicate a read error. The CDR3 spells CASSLAWGNSSLHF. The DNA for the CDR3 is TGTGCCAGCAGTTTAGCATGGGGAAATTCATCCCTCCATTTT. The rearrangement joins TRBV12-3 or TRBV12-4 to TRBJ1-6; the D is unclear. The CDR3 contains 14 residues.

Ten or more counts support this clonotype. This chain connects TRBV6-5 to TRBJ2-7; 8 bases map to TRBD2. The CDR3 consists of 14 residues. Unmatched junction bases numbered 3, after V lost 2 bases and J lost 3 bases. CDR1 MNHEY and CDR2 SVGAGI come from the germline V gene. The CDR3 sequence is CASSYGGLDYEQYF. CDR3 in DNA: TGTGCCAGCAGTTACGGGGGACTAGACTACGAGCAGTACTTC.

The J gene is TRBJ1-5, the V gene TRBV7-2, with 10 nucleotides matching TRBD1. The length of the CDR3 is 15 residues. Germline V lookup: CDR1 SGHTA, CDR2 FQGNSA. V shed 2 bases and J 8 bases; nucleotides not matched to a gene: 6. CDR3 bases: TGTGCCAGCAGCTTACCGGGACAGGGGAATGAGCCCCAGCATTTT. Its translation is CASSLPGQGNEPQHF.

This clonotype occurred many times. This CDR3 reads CATGGRVDQPQHF. The CDR3 nucleotides read TGTGCCACCGGGGGCAGGGTGGATCAGCCCCAGCATTTT. This chain links TRBV6-1 with TRBJ1-5; maybe TRBD1 (6 bases). The germline V gene encodes CDR1 MNHNS and CDR2 SASEGT. The CDR3 length is 13 residues. Deletions cut 10 bases from V and 5 bases from J, with 15 bases between.

This chain uses TRBV14 with TRBJ1-2; tentatively, D is TRBD1 (5 bases). Trimming took 2 bases from V and 2 from J, leaving 21 bases between them. From germline, CDR1 is SGHDN and CDR2 FVKESK. The CDR3 is 18 residues long. The CDR3 bases are TGTGCCAGCAGCCAACCTAAAGGGACGGGGGTACCCAACTATGGCTACACCTTC. Amino acids: CASSQPKGTGVPNYGYTF.

This clonotype was picked up many times. The chain joins TRBV2 to TRBJ2-3; 10 positions agree with TRBD2. Trimming at V came to 10 bases and at J to 2 bases, leaving 6 bases not matched to a gene. The CDR3 is 14 residues long. Germline V lookup: CDR1 SNHLY, CDR2 FYNNEI. CDR3 sequence (DNA): TGTGCCACCGTAGCGGGGGGATCCACAGATACGCAGTATTTT. Translating gives CATVAGGSTDTQYF.

For this clonotype: In this CDR3 the conserved last residue, phenylalanine or tryptophan, is missing, so a read error is likely. The limits of the CDR3 on the DNA are not certain, so only TCRdb's listed CDR3 is given. V and J are TRBV9 and TRBJ2-6; the table calls TRBD1, which could not be checked here. Germline V gives CDR1 SGDLS, CDR2 YYNGEE. Termini included, the CDR3 measures 11 amino acids. Here the CDR3 reads CASSVGDSANT.

This chain joins TRBV10-1 and TRBJ1-5; a possible D gene is TRBD1 (6 bases). This CDR3 comprises 14 residues. Germline lookup yields CDR1 WNHNN and CDR2 SYGVQD (reference sequence). Trimming shortened V by 5 bases and J by 7 bases, and 15 bases separated the two germline ends. The CDR3 DNA reads as TGCGCCAGCAGTTGGTCCAGGGGTCGGCAGCCCCAGCATTTT. Translating it yields CASSWSRGRQPQHF.

This clonotype turned up a few times. This chain connects TRBV18 to TRBJ2-7; a possible D gene is TRBD2 (6 bases). The V gene's germline CDR1 is KGHSH and CDR2 LQKENI. Trimming took 3 bases from V and 6 from J, leaving 18 bases between them. The CDR3 runs 15 residues. In DNA form, the CDR3 reads TGTGCCAGCTCACCCCCCGGGACTCTCGGGCTCGAGCAGTACTTC. The encoded protein is CASSPPGTLGLEQYF.

This clonotype has a single count. The CDR3 sequence: CSARDGGFGANVLTF. CDR3 sequence (DNA): TGCAGTGCTAGGGACGGGGGGTTCGGGGCCAACGTCCTGACTTTC. The V call is TRBV20-1, the J call TRBJ2-6; 7 nucleotides line up with TRBD2. The CDR3 totals 15 residues. V lost 3 bases and J lost 4; bases outside the gene matches: 6. Germline V lookup: CDR1 DFQATT, CDR2 SNEGSKA (reference sequence).

The V gene is TRBV7-2, the J gene TRBJ1-5; TRBD1 matches 9 bases. CDR3 length: 15 residues. V lost 6 bases, J lost 4 bases, and 7 bases stayed unmatched. Germline CDR1 is SGHTA and CDR2 is FQGNSA. The CDR3 reads CASSPGQGLNQPQHF. CDR3 nucleotide sequence: TGTGCCAGCAGTCCGGGACAGGGTTTAAATCAGCCCCAGCATTTT.

This clonotype was observed many times. The chain employs TRBV27 and TRBJ1-2, with D maybe TRBD1 (6 bases). The CDR3 has 12 amino acids. From germline, CDR1 is MNHEY and CDR2 SMNVEV (reference sequence). Trimming pared 6 bases from V and 4 bases from J, leaving 9 bases between. The CDR3 here is CASRQGSYGYTF. CDR3 coding DNA: TGTGCCAGCAGACAGGGTAGCTATGGCTACACCTTC.

The gene calls are TRBV2 and TRBJ2-1; 11 bases agree with TRBD1. The CDR3 totals 16 residues. Germline trimming cut 6 bases from V and 2 bases from J; bases unmatched to any gene: 6. The germline V gene has CDR1 SNHLY and CDR2 FYNNEI. The CDR3 sequence is CASSPGQGAPYNEQFF. CDR3 sequence (DNA): TGTGCCAGCAGCCCCGGACAGGGGGCGCCCTACAATGAGCAGTTCTTC.

The chain carries TRBV9 and TRBJ1-5; 8 nucleotides agree with TRBD1. This CDR3 comprises 15 residues. Germline V gene data show CDR1 as SGDLS and CDR2 as YYNGEE. J gave up 4 bases and V 4 bases, and 7 bases lay outside the gene matches. CDR3 bases: TGTGCCAGCAGCCGCCGCAGGGGGCCGAATCAGCCCCAGCATTTT. As protein: CASSRRRGPNQPQHF. Drawing the rest from reference TRBV9 and TRBJ1-5, the complete variable domain is DSGVTQTPKHLITATGQRVTLRCSPRSGDLSVYWYQQSLDQGLQFLIQYYNGEERAKGNILERFSAQQFPDLHSELNLSSLELGDSALYFCASSRRRGPNQPQHFGDGTRLSIL.